The T cell receptor (beta chain) described here comes from a study of blood T cell repertoires in COVID-19. As for the study in general: In each case, the material was cDNA or gDNA derived from T cells, B-cell-depleted T cells, or PBMCs.

Looked up from germline, CDR1 is LNHDA and CDR2 is SQIVND (reference sequence). The V gene end was trimmed by 4 bases and the J gene end by 8 bases; junction bases not matched to a gene: 11. This CDR3 region has 16 residues. Original processing notes: Reference gene primer amplification gave estimated nucleated cell counts. Only in-frame clones appear in the TCRdb table, and some are missing; sequencing was by immunoSEQ multiplex PCR. V, J and clone size reflect that table, while D and trimming were determined from the DNA. The table shows some 200,000 clones, with 70% to 85% occurring only once. Participants were aged about 18 to 95 years, lived in under 25 US areas, and enrolled virtually. This clone has just one count.

Sequencing input: PBMCs or T cells enriched from blood (not recorded which). The rearrangement joins TRBV19 to TRBJ2-1; 10 positions agree with TRBD2. The origin of this receptor is a woman between 35 and 50 years old with acute COVID-19. In DNA form, the CDR3 reads TGTGCCAGTAGTACAATATCTAGCGGGAGAACCGATGAGCAGTTCTTC. Translating gives CASSTISSGRTDEQFF. The full variable domain, rest sourced from reference TRBV19 and TRBJ2-1, is DGGITQSPKYLFRKEGQNVTLSCEQNLNHDAMYWYRQDPGQGLRLIYYSQIVNDFQKGDIAEGYSVSREKKESFPLTVTSAQKNPTAFYLCASSTISSGRTDEQFFGPGTRLTVL.